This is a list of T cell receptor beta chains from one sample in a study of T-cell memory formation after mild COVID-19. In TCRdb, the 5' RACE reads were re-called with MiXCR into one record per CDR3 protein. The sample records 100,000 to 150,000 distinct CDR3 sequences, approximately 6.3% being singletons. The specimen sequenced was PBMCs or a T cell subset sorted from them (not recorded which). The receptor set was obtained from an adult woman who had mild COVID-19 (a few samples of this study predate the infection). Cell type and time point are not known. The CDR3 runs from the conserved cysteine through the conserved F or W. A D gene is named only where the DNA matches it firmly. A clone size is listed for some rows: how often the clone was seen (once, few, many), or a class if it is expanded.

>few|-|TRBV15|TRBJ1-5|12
TGTGCCACCAGCAGGGAACATCAGCCCCAGCATTTT
CATSREHQPQHF
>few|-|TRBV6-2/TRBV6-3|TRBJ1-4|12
TGTGCCAGCAGTACCCGGGACGTGCCAACTATCTTT
CASSTRDVPTIF
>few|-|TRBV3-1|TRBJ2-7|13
TGTGCCAGCAGCCAAGAGAGGCCCTACGAGCAGTACTTC
CASSQERPYEQYF
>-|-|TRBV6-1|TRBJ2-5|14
TGTGCCAGCAGTGAGTGGGTCGGGAGTGAGACCCAGTACTTC
CASSEWVGSETQYF
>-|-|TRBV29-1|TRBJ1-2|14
TGCAGCGTTGTCACCCCAGGGAGCTTTTATGGCTACACCTTC
CSVVTPGSFYGYTF
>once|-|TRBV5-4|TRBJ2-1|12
TGTGCCAGCAGCTTGGGGGGAATTGAGCAGTTCTTC
CASSLGGIEQFF
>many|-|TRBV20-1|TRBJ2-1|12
TGCAGGTTAGGACTTGGCAGCAATGAGCAGTTCTTC
CRLGLGSNEQFF
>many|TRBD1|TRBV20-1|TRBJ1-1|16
TGCAGTGCTCGTCACTCGGGACAGCGTAAGACCGGTGAAGCTTTCTTT
CSARHSGQRKTGEAFF
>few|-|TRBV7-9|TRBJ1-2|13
TGTGCCAGCAGCTTAGAGGACAGACTTGGCTACACCTTC
CASSLEDRLGYTF
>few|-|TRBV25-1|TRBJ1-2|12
TGTGCCAGCAGTCCAGGGCCTGGAGGCTACACCTTC
CASSPGPGGYTF
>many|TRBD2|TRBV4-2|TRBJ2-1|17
TGTGCCAGCAGCCAAGCTTGGCTAGCGGGAGAGGGAAATGAGCAGTTCTTC
CASSQAWLAGEGNEQFF
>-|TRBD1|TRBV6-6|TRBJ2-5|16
TGTGCCAGCAGTTCCGGGGACAGTAAGATACAAGAGACCCAGTACTTC
CASSSGDSKIQETQYF
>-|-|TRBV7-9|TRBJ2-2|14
TGTGCCAGCAGCTTAGAGCTGAACACCGGGGAGCTGTTTTTT
CASSLELNTGELFF
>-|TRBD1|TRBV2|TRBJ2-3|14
TGTGCCAGCAGTGGCGAGGGGGCCAGAGATACGCAGTATTTT
CASSGEGARDTQYF
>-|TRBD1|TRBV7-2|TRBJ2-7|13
TGTGCCAGCAGACAGACAGGGGCCTACGAGCAGTACTTC
CASRQTGAYEQYF
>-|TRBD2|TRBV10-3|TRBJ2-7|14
TGTGCCGCTGGACCAATAGCGGGGAACTACGAGCAGTACTTC
CAAGPIAGNYEQYF
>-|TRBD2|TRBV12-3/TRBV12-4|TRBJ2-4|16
TGTGCCAGCACCCAGGGAGGGATTCTAGCCAAAAACATTCAGTACTTC
CASTQGGILAKNIQYF
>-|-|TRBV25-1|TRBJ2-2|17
TGTGCCAGCAGTGAATCCCAGGCCCTGGGGGTTACCGGGGAGCTGTTTTTT
CASSESQALGVTGELFF
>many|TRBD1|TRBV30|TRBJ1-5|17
TGTGCCTGGAGTGTCGGACCTGGGACAGGGTGGATTCAGCCCCAGCATTTT
CAWSVGPGTGWIQPQHF
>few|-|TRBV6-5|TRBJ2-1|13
TGTGCCAGCATCCGACTAGGGGACAATGAGCAGTTCTTC
CASIRLGDNEQFF
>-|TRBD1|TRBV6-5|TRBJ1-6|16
TGTGCCAGCAGCCGACTCGGGACAGGGTTTGATTCACCCCTCCACTTT
CASSRLGTGFDSPLHF
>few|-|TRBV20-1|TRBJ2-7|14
TGCAGTGCGGGGGCGAACAGGGAAGCCTACGAGCAGTACTTC
CSAGANREAYEQYF
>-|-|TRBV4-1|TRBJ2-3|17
TGCGCCAGCAGCCAACGGCCTGACAGAGTTAGCACAGATACGCAGTATTTT
CASSQRPDRVSTDTQYF
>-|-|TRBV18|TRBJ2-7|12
TGTGCCAGCTCACCGTCAGGGAGCGAGCAGTACTTC
CASSPSGSEQYF
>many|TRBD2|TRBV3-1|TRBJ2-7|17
TGTGCCAGCAGCCAAAATAGCGGGGGGCCCAACTCCTACGAGCAGTACTTC
CASSQNSGGPNSYEQYF
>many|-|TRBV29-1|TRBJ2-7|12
TGCAGCGTCGGCGGCCCAGGGTACGAGCAGTACTTC
CSVGGPGYEQYF
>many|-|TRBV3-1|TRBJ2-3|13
TGTGCCAGCGGTCTGGCGGGCATAAATACGCAGTATTTT
CASGLAGINTQYF
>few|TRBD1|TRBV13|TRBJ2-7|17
TGTGCCAGCAGCTTGCTCGGGACAGGGGGGGCCCACTACGAGCAGTACTTC
CASSLLGTGGAHYEQYF
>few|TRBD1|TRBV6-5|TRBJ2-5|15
TGTGCCAGCAGTTATGGGACAGGGTTTATTCAGACCCAGTACTTC
CASSYGTGFIQTQYF
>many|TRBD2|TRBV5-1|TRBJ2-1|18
TGCGCCAGCAGCTCGGGACTGCCGGGACTAGCGGATTACAATGAGCAGTTCTTC
CASSSGLPGLADYNEQFF
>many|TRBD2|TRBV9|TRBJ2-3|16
TGTGCCAGCAGCAGAGCCTCGGGACTAGCTTCAGATACGCAGTATTTT
CASSRASGLASDTQYF
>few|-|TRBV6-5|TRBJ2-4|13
TGTGCCAGCAGGACAGGGACTTTGAGCATTCAGTACTTC
CASRTGTLSIQYF
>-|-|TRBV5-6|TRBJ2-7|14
TGTGCCAGCAGCTTGTGGGGGGCTTTCTACGAGCAGTACTTC
CASSLWGAFYEQYF
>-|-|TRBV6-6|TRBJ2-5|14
TGTGCCAGCAGTTACTCGAGGGTTGGGGAGACCCAGTACTTC
CASSYSRVGETQYF
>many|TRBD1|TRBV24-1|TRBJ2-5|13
TGTGCCACCGGGGGACAGGGGATAGAGACCCAGTACTTC
CATGGQGIETQYF
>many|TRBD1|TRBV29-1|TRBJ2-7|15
TGCAGCGTTGTGGGCAGGGGGTCTGTGGGCTACGAGCAGTACTTC
CSVVGRGSVGYEQYF
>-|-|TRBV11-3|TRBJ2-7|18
TGTGCCAGCAGCCGAACCTGGGCGGGGACGGGGCCAACCTACGAGCAGTACTTC
CASSRTWAGTGPTYEQYF
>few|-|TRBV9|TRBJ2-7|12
TGTGCCAGCAGCGTAGAGTCGGGCCAGCAGTACTTC
CASSVESGQQYF
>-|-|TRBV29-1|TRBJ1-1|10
TGCAGCGTTTATCGCACTGAAGCTTTCTTT
CSVYRTEAFF
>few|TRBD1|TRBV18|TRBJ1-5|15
TGTGCCACCACTGATACCGGGACAGGGCCTCAGCCCCAGCATTTT
CATTDTGTGPQPQHF